Described below is a single T cell receptor (beta chain) sequence and its context. Its antigen is not known. This entry belongs to a study of graft-versus-host responses after intestinal transplantation. Regarding the study as a whole: Allografts of one patient group, those with graft-donor T cell macrochimerism, had high graft-versus-host to host-versus-graft clonal ratios. After transplant, early declines in HvG clones were associated with peak levels of circulating GvH clones. Marrow from the recipient contained GvH clones, some of which had appeared first in ileum or blood.

TCRdb's copy holds only in-frame clones and misses some; the assay was immunoSEQ multiplex PCR. The table shows 150,000 or so clones, with roughly 91% occurring only once. The V gene's germline CDR1 is SGHRS and CDR2 YFSETQ. The ends were cut back, 1 base at V and 5 bases at J, with 5 bases in the middle. The CDR3 has 12 residues. The origin of this receptor is a human donor who received an intestinal transplant. This chain joins TRBV5-1 and TRBJ2-3; D remains ambiguous. The material was unstimulated CD4+ T cells sorted from spleen or lymph node cells, obtained before intestinal transplant. CDR3 sequence (DNA): TGCGCCAGCAGCTTGTACGTAGATACGCAGTATTTT. Protein product: CASSLYVDTQYF.